In this sample, the clone carrying this T cell receptor beta chain turned up many times. Its antigen is not identified. The data belong to a study of identical twins. Points from the study as a whole: Researchers reported excess low generation probability among twin-shared out-of-frame alpha sequences. Within beta out-of-frame sequences, the excess sharing observed between twins was weaker.

In TCRdb, the 5' RACE reads were re-called with MiXCR into one record per CDR3 protein. The data show just under 650,000 distinct CDR3 sequences, roughly 6.6% seen once. Trimming cost V 5 bases and J 6 bases, with 16 bases left between them. The CDR3 covers 15 residues. The same specimen was also included in a second study, on yellow fever vaccine responses in identical twins.

Sequencing input: PBMCs. The rearrangement links TRBV12-3 or TRBV12-4 to TRBJ2-2; D not certain. The sequence was collected from a woman younger than 35 in good health. Here the CDR3 DNA reads TGTGCCAGCAGTCCGGATCGGGCCAGGCCCGGGGAGCTGTTTTTT. Encoded protein: CASSPDRARPGELFF.